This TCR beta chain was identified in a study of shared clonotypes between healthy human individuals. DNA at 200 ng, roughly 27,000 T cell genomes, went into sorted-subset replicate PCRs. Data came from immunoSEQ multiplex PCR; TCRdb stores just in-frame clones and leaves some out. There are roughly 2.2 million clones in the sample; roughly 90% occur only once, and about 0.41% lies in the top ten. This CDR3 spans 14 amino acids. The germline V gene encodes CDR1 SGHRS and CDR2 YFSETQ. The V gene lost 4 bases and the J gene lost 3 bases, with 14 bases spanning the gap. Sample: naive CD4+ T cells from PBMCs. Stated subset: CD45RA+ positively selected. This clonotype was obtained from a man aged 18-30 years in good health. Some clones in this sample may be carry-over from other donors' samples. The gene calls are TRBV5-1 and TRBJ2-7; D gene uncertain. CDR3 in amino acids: CASSPPPPIYEQYF. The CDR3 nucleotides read TGCGCCAGCAGCCCCCCCCCGCCAATCTACGAGCAGTACTTC. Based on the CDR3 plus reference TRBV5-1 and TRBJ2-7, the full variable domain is KAGVTQTPRYLIKTRGQQVTLSCSPISGHRSVSWYQQTPGQGLQFLFEYFSETQRNKGNFPGRFSGRQFSNSRSEMNVSTLELGDSALYLCASSPPPPIYEQYFGPGTRLTVT.